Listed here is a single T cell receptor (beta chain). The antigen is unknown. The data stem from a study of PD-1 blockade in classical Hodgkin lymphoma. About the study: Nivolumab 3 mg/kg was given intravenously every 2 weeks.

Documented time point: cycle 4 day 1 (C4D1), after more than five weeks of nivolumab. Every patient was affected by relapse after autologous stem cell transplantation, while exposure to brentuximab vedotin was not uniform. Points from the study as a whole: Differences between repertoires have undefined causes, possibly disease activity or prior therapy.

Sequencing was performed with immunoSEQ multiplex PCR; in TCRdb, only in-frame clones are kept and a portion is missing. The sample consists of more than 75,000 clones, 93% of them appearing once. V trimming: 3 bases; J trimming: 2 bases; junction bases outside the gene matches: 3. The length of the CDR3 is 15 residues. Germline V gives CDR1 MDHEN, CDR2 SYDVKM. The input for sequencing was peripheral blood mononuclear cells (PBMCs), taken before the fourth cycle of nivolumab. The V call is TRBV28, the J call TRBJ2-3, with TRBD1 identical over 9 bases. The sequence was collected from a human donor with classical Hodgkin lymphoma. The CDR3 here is CASSLGDRVTDTQYF. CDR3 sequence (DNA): TGTGCCAGCAGTTTGGGGGACAGGGTCACAGATACGCAGTATTTT.